Following are 17 T cell receptor beta chains from one sample sequenced in a study of T cells in Graves' hyperthyroidism and ophthalmopathy. Authors of the study amplified TCR beta CDR3 regions from RNA transcripts. First-round RT-PCR targeting the TCR CDR3 was performed with the HTBI primer set. MiXCR was run by TCRdb on the multiplex PCR reads, yielding one entry per CDR3 protein. The data contain some 250,000 distinct CDR3 sequences, less than 15% of them singletons. Source material: blood. Receptors originate from a woman aged 40-49 years with Graves' hyperthyroidism that later progressed to Graves' ophthalmopathy.

This clonotype was counted a few times. The J gene is TRBJ1-3, the V gene TRBV18, with TRBD1 identical over 7 bases. The germline CDR1 and CDR2 sequences are KGHSH and LQKENI. This CDR3 spans 13 amino acids. Trimming took 10 bases from V and 4 from J; bases not matched to a gene: 7. CDR3 in DNA: TGTGCCACTATCAGGGGGAAAGGAAACACCATATATTTT. Its protein product is CATIRGKGNTIYF.

This clonotype was detected ten times or more. The V gene is TRBV2, the J gene TRBJ2-7; 10 nucleotides match TRBD2. CDR3 size: 17 residues. J gave up 5 bases and V 7 bases, and 17 bases lay outside the gene matches. Looked up from germline, CDR1 is SNHLY and CDR2 is FYNNEI. CDR3 sequence: CASMGVPAGGVWNEQYF. CDR3 bases: TGTGCCAGCATGGGTGTCCCAGCGGGAGGGGTTTGGAACGAGCAGTACTTC.

The sample holds many counts of this clonotype. The chain is built from TRBV10-3 and TRBJ1-3; D is ambiguous. The V gene's germline CDR1 is ENHRY and CDR2 SYGVKD. The CDR3 runs to 14 residues. V dropped 4 bases and J dropped 0 bases, with 7 bases sitting between them. The CDR3 nucleotides read TGTGCCATCAGTGTGGGCATCTCTGGAAACACCATATATTTT. It encodes CAISVGISGNTIYF.

The V gene is TRBV7-9, the J gene TRBJ2-7; 8 bases are shared with TRBD1. The CDR3 extends over 17 amino acids. Germline assignment: CDR1 SEHNR and CDR2 FQNEAQ (reference sequence). Germline trimming cut 5 bases from V and 1 base from J; bases unmatched to any gene: 13. The CDR3 sequence is CASSPQIFRDRSYEQYF. The CDR3 DNA reads as TGTGCCAGCAGCCCACAAATTTTCCGGGACAGGTCCTACGAGCAGTACTTC.

This clonotype was seen many times. The J gene is TRBJ2-3, the V gene TRBV7-8; tentatively, D is TRBD2 (6 bases). CDR3 length equals 18 residues. CDR1 is SGHVS, CDR2 FQNEAQ, per germline. Trimming left V 5 bases short and J 5 bases short, with 26 bases between. The CDR3 region has the DNA TGTGCCAGCAGCCTCTACTTACGTGAGCGGGTGGGTAGAGATACGCAGTATTTT. It yields the protein CASSLYLRERVGRDTQYF.

This clonotype appeared many times. J is TRBJ2-1 and V is TRBV20-1; TRBD2 aligns across 7 bases. The V gene end was trimmed by 0 bases and the J gene end by 7 bases; junction bases not matched to a gene: 15. Germline V lookup: CDR1 DFQATT, CDR2 SNEGSKA (reference sequence). This CDR3 is 17 amino acids long. The CDR3: CSARDPGETSLTNEQFF. The CDR3 nucleotides are TGCAGTGCTAGAGATCCCGGGGAGACTAGCTTAACGAATGAGCAGTTCTTC.

This clonotype has a count of ten or more. This chain uses TRBV28 with TRBJ2-1; TRBD1 might be the D (6 bases). CDR1 is MDHEN and CDR2 is SYDVKM in the germline V gene. V was shortened by 6 bases and J by 3 bases, with 24 bases between the two germline ends. This CDR3 region has 18 residues. The CDR3 reads CASSLSHGTRNLYNEQFF. CDR3 coding DNA: TGTGCCAGCAGCCTGAGTCATGGGACACGCAATCTCTACAATGAGCAGTTCTTC.

This clonotype has at least ten counts. This chain links TRBV11-2 with TRBJ2-7; D gene uncertain. Germline values: CDR1 SGHAT, CDR2 FQNNGV. The CDR3 covers 12 residues. The V and J ends lost 3 bases and 7 bases respectively, with 10 bases between them. The CDR3 DNA reads as TGTGCCAGCAGCTTCTTGGTGTGGGAGCAGTACTTC. This encodes CASSFLVWEQYF. Full variable domain (missing parts from reference TRBV11-2 and TRBJ2-7): EAGVAQSPRYKIIEKRQSVAFWCNPISGHATLYWYQQILGQGPKLLIQFQNNGVVDDSQLPKDRFSAERLKGVDSTLKIQPAKLEDSAVYLCASSFLVWEQYFGPGTRLTVT.

This clonotype was recorded at least ten times. The chain employs TRBV3-1 and TRBJ2-7, with a possible D match to TRBD1 (5 bases). Trimming stripped 2 bases from V and 1 base from J, with 6 bases between. Germline V gene lookup returns CDR1 LGHDT and CDR2 YNNKEL (reference sequence). The CDR3 contains 13 residues. The CDR3 nucleotides read TGTGCCAGCAGCCAAAAGGGGTCCTACGAGCAGTACTTC. Translating gives CASSQKGSYEQYF.

This clonotype appeared a few times. J is TRBJ1-6 and V is TRBV5-1, with TRBD1 matching 7 bases. CDR1 is SGHRS, CDR2 YFSETQ, per germline. This CDR3 spans 12 amino acids. With 4 bases clipped from V and 10 bases from J, the junction kept 2 bases outside the gene matches. Written as DNA, the CDR3 is TGCGCCAGCAGCGTCAGGGGGTCACCCCTCCACTTT. As protein: CASSVRGSPLHF.

The chain recombines TRBV19 with TRBJ2-5; TRBD1 or TRBD2 may be the D gene (5 bases each). The V gene lost 3 bases and the J gene lost 4 bases, with 12 bases spanning the gap. Looked up from germline, CDR1 is LNHDA and CDR2 is SQIVND (reference sequence). CDR3 length: 14 amino acids. CDR3 in amino acids: CASSILGTPETQYF. The CDR3 DNA reads as TGTGCCAGTAGTATTCTCGGGACCCCAGAGACCCAGTACTTC.

This clonotype showed up many times. The chain uses TRBV7-8 and TRBJ2-2; D is undetermined. Trimming left V 1 base short and J 2 bases short, with 14 bases between. The germline gives CDR1 SGHVS, CDR2 FQNEAQ. The length of the CDR3 is 17 residues. CDR3 bases: TGTGCCAGCAGCTTAGAGGGCCCAGAGTTTAACACCGGGGAGCTGTTTTTT. Translated, it gives CASSLEGPEFNTGELFF.

This clonotype has at least ten counts. The rearrangement joins TRBV28 to TRBJ2-7; D unresolved. Between the trimmed V and J ends, which lost 3 bases and 0 bases, there was a span of 15 bases. CDR1 and CDR2 (germline): MDHEN, SYDVKM. This CDR3 comprises 16 residues. The CDR3: CASSFGVGASSYEQYF. In DNA form, the CDR3 reads TGTGCCAGCAGTTTTGGGGTGGGTGCCAGCTCCTACGAGCAGTACTTC.

This clonotype was detected ten times or more. This chain uses TRBV5-6 with TRBJ2-1; D not certain. The CDR3 contains 11 residues. The V end lost 4 bases, the J end lost 9 bases, and 8 bases lay between the germline ends. CDR1 is SGHDT and CDR2 is YYEEEE in the germline V gene. As DNA, the CDR3 is TGTGCCAGCAGCGCCCTCTCTGAGCAGTTCTTC. It codes for CASSALSEQFF.

Ten or more counts support this clonotype. The chain combines TRBV12-3 or TRBV12-4 with TRBJ1-6; unclear D gene. V was shortened by 3 bases and J by 12 bases, with 6 bases between the two germline ends. This CDR3 region has 11 residues. The CDR3 here is CASSLFGPLHF. The CDR3 coding sequence is TGTGCCAGCAGTTTGTTCGGACCCCTCCACTTT.

At least ten counts were recorded for this clonotype. V usage is TRBV6-5 and J usage is TRBJ2-2, with a tentative D call TRBD2 (5 bases). Germline CDR1 reads MNHEY; CDR2 reads SVGAGI. V lost 0 bases and J lost 2, with 13 bases in between. The CDR3 has 17 amino acids. CDR3 sequence: CASSYSISGANTGELFF. The CDR3 DNA reads as TGTGCCAGCAGTTACTCGATAAGCGGAGCCAACACCGGGGAGCTGTTTTTT.

This clonotype was detected many times. V usage is TRBV5-1 and J usage is TRBJ2-7; 7 bases map to TRBD2. From germline, CDR1 is SGHRS and CDR2 YFSETQ. The length of the CDR3 is 14 residues. V lost 3 bases and J lost 1; bases outside the gene matches: 4. The CDR3 coding sequence is TGCGCCAGCAGCTGGAGCGGGGATTCCTACGAGCAGTACTTC. It is translated as CASSWSGDSYEQYF. The entire variable domain, with the rest obtained from reference TRBV5-1 and TRBJ2-7, is as follows: KAGVTQTPRYLIKTRGQQVTLSCSPISGHRSVSWYQQTPGQGLQFLFEYFSETQRNKGNFPGRFSGRQFSNSRSEMNVSTLELGDSALYLCASSWSGDSYEQYFGPGTRLTVT.